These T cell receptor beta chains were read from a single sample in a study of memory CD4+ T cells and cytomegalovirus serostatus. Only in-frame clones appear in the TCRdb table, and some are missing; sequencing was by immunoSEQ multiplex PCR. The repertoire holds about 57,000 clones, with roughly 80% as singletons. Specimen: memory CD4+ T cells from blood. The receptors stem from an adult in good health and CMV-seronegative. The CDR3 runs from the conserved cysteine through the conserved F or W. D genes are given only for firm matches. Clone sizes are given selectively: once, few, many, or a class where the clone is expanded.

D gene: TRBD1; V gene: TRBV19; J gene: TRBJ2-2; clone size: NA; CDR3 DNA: TGTGCCAGTTCACAGGGGGCGCTAATGGGGGAGCTGTTTTTT; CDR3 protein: CASSQGALMGELFF
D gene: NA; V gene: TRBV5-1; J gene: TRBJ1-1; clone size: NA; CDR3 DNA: TGCGCCAGCAGTAAAAATGTGTGGGGAGAAACTGAAGCTTTCTTT; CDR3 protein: CASSKNVWGETEAFF
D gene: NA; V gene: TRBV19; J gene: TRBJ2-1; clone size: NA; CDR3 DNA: TGTGCCAGTAGCAGACAGTCCGGGACGGCCTACAATGAGCAGTTCTTC; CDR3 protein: CASSRQSGTAYNEQFF
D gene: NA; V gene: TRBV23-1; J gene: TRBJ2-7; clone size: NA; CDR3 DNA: TGCGCCAGCAGTCAAGCAGGGGGGACTTCCTACGAGCAGTACTTC; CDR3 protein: CASSQAGGTSYEQYF
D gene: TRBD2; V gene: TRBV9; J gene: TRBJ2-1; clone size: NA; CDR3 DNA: TGTGCCAGCAGCCCCTCCCTCGCTAGCGGGAGGAGAGGACCCTACAATGAGCAGTTCTTC; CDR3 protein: CASSPSLASGRRGPYNEQFF
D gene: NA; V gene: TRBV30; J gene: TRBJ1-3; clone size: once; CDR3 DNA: TGTGCCTGGAGTGTATCCTCTAGACTGCCCGGGAACACCATATATTTT; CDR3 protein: CAWSVSSRLPGNTIYF
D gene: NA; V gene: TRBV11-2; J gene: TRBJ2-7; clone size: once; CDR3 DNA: TGTGCCAGCAGTATCCGGGACTACGAGCAGTACTTC; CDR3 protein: CASSIRDYEQYF
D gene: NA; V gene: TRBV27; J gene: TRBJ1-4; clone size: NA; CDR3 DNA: TGTGCCAGCAGTCCAACCTTACCCGGGGGTTTCGAAAAACTGTTTTTT; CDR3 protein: CASSPTLPGGFEKLFF
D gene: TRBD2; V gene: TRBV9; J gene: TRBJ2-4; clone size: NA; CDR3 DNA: TGTGCCAGCAGCGTAGTGCCTAGCGGTAAAAACATTCAGTACTTC; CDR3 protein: CASSVVPSGKNIQYF
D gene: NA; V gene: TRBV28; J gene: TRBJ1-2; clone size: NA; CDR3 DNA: TGTGCCAGCGGGACACCGTATGGCTACACCTTC; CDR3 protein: CASGTPYGYTF
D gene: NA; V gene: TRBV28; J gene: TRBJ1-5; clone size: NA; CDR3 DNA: TGTGCCAGCACAGTTAGGGTCTATCAGCCCCAGCATTTT; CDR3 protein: CASTVRVYQPQHF
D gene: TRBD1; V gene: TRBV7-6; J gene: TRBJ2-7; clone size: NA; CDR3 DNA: TGTGCCAGCAGCTCCGATGCACCGGGACAGGGACTGGAGCAGTACTTC; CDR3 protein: CASSSDAPGQGLEQYF
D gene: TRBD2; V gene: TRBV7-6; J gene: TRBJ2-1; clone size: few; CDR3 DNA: TGTGCCAGCAGCTTAGATGATAGCGGGGGTCACAATGAGCAGTTCTTC; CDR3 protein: CASSLDDSGGHNEQFF
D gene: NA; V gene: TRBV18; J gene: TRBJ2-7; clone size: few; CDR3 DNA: TGTGCCAGCTCACCACTCGCCCGGACGGACTCCTACGAGCAGTACTTC; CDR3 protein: CASSPLARTDSYEQYF
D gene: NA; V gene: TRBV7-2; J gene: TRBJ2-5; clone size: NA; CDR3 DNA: TGTGCCAGCAGCTTAACGGGACCACAAGAGACCCAGTACTTC; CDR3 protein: CASSLTGPQETQYF
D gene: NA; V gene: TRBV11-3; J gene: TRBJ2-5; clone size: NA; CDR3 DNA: TGTGCCAGCAGCTTAGGACGCGCGTCGGGTGAGACCCAGTACTTC; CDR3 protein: CASSLGRASGETQYF
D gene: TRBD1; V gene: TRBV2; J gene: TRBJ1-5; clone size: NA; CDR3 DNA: TGTGCCAGCAGTCGACAGGGGCCCCAGCCCCAGCATTTT; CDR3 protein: CASSRQGPQPQHF
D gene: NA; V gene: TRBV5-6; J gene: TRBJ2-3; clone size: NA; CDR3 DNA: TGTGCCAGCAGCTTGCTGAGCACAGATACGCAGTATTTT; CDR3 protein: CASSLLSTDTQYF
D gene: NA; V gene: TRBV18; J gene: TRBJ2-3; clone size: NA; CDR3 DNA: TGTGCCAGCTCACGTACTAGTGAGGGGATTACAGATACGCAGTATTTT; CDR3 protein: CASSRTSEGITDTQYF
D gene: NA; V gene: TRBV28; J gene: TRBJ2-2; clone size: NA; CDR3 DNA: TGTGCCAGCAGTTTTCATAGCGGAGCCAACACCGGGGAGCTGTTTTTT; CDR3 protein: CASSFHSGANTGELFF
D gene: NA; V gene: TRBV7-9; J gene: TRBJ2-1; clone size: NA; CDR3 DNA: TGTGCCAGCAGCTTGAGACGAGTGTCCTACAATGAGCAGTTCTTC; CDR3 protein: CASSLRRVSYNEQFF
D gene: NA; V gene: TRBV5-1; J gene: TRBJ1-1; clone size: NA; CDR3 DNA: TGCGCCAGCAGCTTTGGGGGGACCATGAACACTGAAGCTTTCTTT; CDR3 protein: CASSFGGTMNTEAFF
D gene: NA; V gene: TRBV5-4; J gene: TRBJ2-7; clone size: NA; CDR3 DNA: TGTGCCAGCAGCTTGACGGGTGGGAACGAGCAGTACTTC; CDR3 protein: CASSLTGGNEQYF
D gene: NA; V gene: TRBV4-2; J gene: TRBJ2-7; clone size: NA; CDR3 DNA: TGTGCCAGCAGCCAAAGGTTAGCATTCGAGCAGTACTTC; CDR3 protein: CASSQRLAFEQYF
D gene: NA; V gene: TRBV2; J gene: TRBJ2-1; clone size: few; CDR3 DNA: TGTGCCAGCAGCCCAACACAGGGATCCTACAATGAGCAGTTCTTC; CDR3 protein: CASSPTQGSYNEQFF
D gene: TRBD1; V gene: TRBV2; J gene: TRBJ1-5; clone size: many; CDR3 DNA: TGTGCCAGCAGGGACAGGGGCCCAAATCAGCCCCAGCATTTT; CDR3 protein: CASRDRGPNQPQHF
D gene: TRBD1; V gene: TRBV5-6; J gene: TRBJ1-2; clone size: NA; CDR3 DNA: TGTGCCAGCAGCTTAGGGTGGGCTCGAGGGACAGCCTTGCCTGGCTACACCTTC; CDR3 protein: CASSLGWARGTALPGYTF
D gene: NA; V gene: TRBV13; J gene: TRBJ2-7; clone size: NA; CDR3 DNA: TGTGCCAGCAGCTTACAGGGCCTCGGGGAGCAGTACTTC; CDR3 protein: CASSLQGLGEQYF
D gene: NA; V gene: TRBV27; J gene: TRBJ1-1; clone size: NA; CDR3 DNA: TGTGCCAGTTCGACGGCCTCAACGGGAGCTTTCTTT; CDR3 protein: CASSTASTGAFF
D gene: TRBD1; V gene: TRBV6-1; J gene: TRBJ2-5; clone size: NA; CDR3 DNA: TGTGCCAGCAGTGGACAGGGGGGAGAGACCCAGTACTTC; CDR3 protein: CASSGQGGETQYF
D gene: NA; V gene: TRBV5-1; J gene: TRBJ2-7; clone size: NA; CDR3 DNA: TGCGCCAGCAGCTTCTGGGGCCACGAGCAGTACTTC; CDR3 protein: CASSFWGHEQYF
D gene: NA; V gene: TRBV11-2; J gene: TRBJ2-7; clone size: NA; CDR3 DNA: TGTGCCAGCAGCCGAGGACAGACCCTGGAGCAGTACTTC; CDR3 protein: CASSRGQTLEQYF
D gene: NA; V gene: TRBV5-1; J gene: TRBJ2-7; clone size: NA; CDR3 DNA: TGCGCCAGCAGCCCCACGGCCCCCTACGAGCAGTACTTC; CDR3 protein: CASSPTAPYEQYF
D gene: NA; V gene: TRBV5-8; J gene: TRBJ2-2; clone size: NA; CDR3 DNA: TGTGCCAGCAGCTATGGAGGTGGGCTACCTTTAGGAAAGATCGGGGAGCTGTTTTTT; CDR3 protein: CASSYGGGLPLGKIGELFF
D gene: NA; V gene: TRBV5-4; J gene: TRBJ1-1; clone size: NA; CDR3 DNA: TGTGCCAGCAGCCGCTCAGGGAGGGATGGTGAAGCTTTCTTT; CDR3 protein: CASSRSGRDGEAFF
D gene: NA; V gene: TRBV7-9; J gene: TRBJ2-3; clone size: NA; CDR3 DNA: TGTGCCAGCAGCTTATCGGTCGTCACAGATACGCAGTATTTT; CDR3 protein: CASSLSVVTDTQYF
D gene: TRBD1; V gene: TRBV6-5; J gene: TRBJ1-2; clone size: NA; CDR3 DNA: TGTGCCAGCAGTCTCCACCTACAGGGGTATGGCTACACCTTC; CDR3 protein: CASSLHLQGYGYTF
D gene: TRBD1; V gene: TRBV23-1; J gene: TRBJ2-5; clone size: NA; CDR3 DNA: TGCGCCAGCAGTCAGCACCGGGACAGGGGAATCACGGAGACCCAGTACTTC; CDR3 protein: CASSQHRDRGITETQYF
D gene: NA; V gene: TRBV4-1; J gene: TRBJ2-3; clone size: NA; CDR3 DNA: TGCGCCAGCAGCCCGATGGTAGGGGGGGTGCGGGCAGATACGCAGTATTTT; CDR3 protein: CASSPMVGGVRADTQYF
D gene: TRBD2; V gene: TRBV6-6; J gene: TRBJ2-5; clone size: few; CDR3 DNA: TGTGCCAGCAGTTCTCTGGGGGGGGTTGGAGAGACCCAGTACTTC; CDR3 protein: CASSSLGGVGETQYF
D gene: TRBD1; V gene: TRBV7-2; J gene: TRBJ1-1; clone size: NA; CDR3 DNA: TGTGCCAGCACCAGGGGCGACAGGGGGCCGAACACTGAAGCTTTCTTT; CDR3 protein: CASTRGDRGPNTEAFF
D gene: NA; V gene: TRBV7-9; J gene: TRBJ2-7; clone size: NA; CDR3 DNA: TGTGCCAGCAGCTTAGGCACCCACTACGAGCAGTACTTC; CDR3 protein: CASSLGTHYEQYF
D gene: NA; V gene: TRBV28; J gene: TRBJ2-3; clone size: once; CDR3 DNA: TGTGCCAGCAGTTCTCAGCGGGCGCTTATCACAGATACGCAGTATTTT; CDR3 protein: CASSSQRALITDTQYF
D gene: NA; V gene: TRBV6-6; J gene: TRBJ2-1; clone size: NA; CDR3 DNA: TGTGCCAGCACCCCTAAAAATAATGAGCAGTTCTTC; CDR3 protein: CASTPKNNEQFF
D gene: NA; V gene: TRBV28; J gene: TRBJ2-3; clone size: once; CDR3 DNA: TGTGCCAGCAGGCCACACAGACCCGAAACTAGCACAGATACGCAGTATTTT; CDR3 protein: CASRPHRPETSTDTQYF
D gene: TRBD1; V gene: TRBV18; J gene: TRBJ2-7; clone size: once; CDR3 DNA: TGTGCCAGCTCAGATGGACAGGGGGGTAGGTACGAGCAGTACTTC; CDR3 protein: CASSDGQGGRYEQYF
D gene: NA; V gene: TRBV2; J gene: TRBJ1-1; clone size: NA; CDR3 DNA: TGTGCCAGCAGTGGAAATTTGGGAAACACTGAAGCTTTCTTT; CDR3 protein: CASSGNLGNTEAFF
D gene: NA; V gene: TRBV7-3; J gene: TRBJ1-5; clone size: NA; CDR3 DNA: TGTGCCAGCAGCTTAGAAGTGGGCAATCAGCCCCAGCATTTT; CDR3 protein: CASSLEVGNQPQHF
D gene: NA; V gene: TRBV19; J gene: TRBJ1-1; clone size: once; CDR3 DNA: TGTGCCAGTAGTATAGTTTCCGCGGGAAGGACTGAAGCTTTCTTT; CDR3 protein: CASSIVSAGRTEAFF
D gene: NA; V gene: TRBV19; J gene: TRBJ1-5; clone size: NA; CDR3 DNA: TGTGCCAGCCGCAGCAGCGATAGCAATCAGCCCCAGCATTTT; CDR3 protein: CASRSSDSNQPQHF
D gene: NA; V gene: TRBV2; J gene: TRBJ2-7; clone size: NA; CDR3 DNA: TGTGCCAGCAGTGAGGGCCCTTGGTACGAGCAGTACTTC; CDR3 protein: CASSEGPWYEQYF
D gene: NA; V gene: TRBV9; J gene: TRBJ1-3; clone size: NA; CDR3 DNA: TGTGCCAGCCGTTCCCACGGTCTCACTGGAAACACCATATATTTT; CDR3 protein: CASRSHGLTGNTIYF
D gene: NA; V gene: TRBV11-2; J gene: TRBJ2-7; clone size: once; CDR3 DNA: TGTGCCAGCAGCCCTTCCTACGAGCAGTACTTC; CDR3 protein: CASSPSYEQYF